The TCR beta chain under discussion was sequenced for a study of blood T cell repertoires in COVID-19. Using immunoSEQ multiplex PCR, the repertoire was profiled, and TCRdb retains in-frame clones only, with some absent. The repertoire holds about 18,000 clones, roughly 90% seen once, with 15% to 20% in the top ten. The CDR3 has 10 amino acids. Trimming cost V 7 bases and J 10 bases, with 8 bases left between them. Germline CDR1 and CDR2: GTSNPN and SVGIG (reference sequence). The receptor comes from a human donor in a cohort sampled during active COVID-19. The chain joins TRBV30 to TRBJ1-6, with no clear D. Sequenced input: peripheral blood. For the CDR3, the DNA is TGTGCCTCCACACCGTCACCCCTCCACTTT. Amino acids: CASTPSPLHF.